This entry features one T cell receptor (beta chain) sequence. Its target is not known. The PCR made use of 60 Vbeta and 13 Jbeta primers. TCRdb's copy holds only in-frame clones and misses some; the assay was immunoSEQ multiplex PCR. The table shows over 150,000 clones, with around 73% occurring only once. This entry is derived from a study of cytomegalovirus exposure and HLA in healthy donors. Study-wide findings and caveats: For most TCR sequences rarity was the rule, although some public TCRs occurred in many donors. The likely explanation for a cluster of highly shared sequence variants was sequencing artifact.

The sample was PBMCs. The receptor was isolated from a woman in her thirties in good health and CMV-seronegative.

Here the CDR3 reads CASSTGVRGGKETQYF. The CDR3 bases are TGTGCCAGCAGCACGGGGGTGCGGGGGGGGAAAGAGACCCAGTACTTC. The chain recombines TRBV7-6 with TRBJ2-5; 9 bases line up with TRBD2. The germline gives CDR1 SGHVS, CDR2 FNYEAQ. CDR3 length: 16 amino acids. Germline trimming cut 5 bases from V and 3 bases from J; bases unmatched to any gene: 10.